This note documents a single T cell receptor (beta chain) sequence. Its antigen is undetermined. CDR1 is SQVTM, CDR2 ANQGSEA, per germline. The CDR3 totals 13 residues. V was cut by 2 bases and J by 1 base, with 6 bases left in between. This specimen belongs to a study of cytomegalovirus exposure and HLA in healthy donors. Study-wide findings and caveats: The authors judged a highly shared variant cluster likely a sequencing artifact. Later work found that TCR association rates differed between HLA loci; DRB1 had the most and HLA-C the fewest. TRBV6-2, TRBV6-3 and some other V segments were unresolvable in 87-base-pair reads. Later on, a genetic analysis was performed. It linked a missense variant in DCLRE1C with V- and J-gene trimming of TCR beta.

The PCR was carried out with 60 Vbeta primers and 13 Jbeta primers. The protocol was immunoSEQ multiplex PCR, while the TCRdb copy is restricted to in-frame clones and leaves out a portion. The data hold roughly 140,000 clones, with around 79% observed a single time. The chain is built from TRBV29-1 and TRBJ2-1; possible D gene TRBD2, 5 bases. The sequence was collected from a man younger than 40 in good health and CMV-seropositive. Sequenced sample: PBMCs. CDR3 in DNA: TGCAGCGTTGAACCGGGGTCCTACAATGAGCAGTTCTTC. Amino acid sequence: CSVEPGSYNEQFF.